The entry below gives a single TCR beta chain sequence along with its context. MiXCR, applied by TCRdb to the PCR reads, yields one record per CDR3 protein. Of roughly 9,300 distinct CDR3 sequences detected, around 35% appear once; the ten largest clones hold roughly 25%. Germline values: CDR1 MNHNS, CDR2 SASEGT. The CDR3 loop spans 15 amino acids. This sample is drawn from a study of immune characterization of retroperitoneal liposarcoma. Sequences were obtained from tumor tissue. This sequence originates from a male donor with retroperitoneal liposarcoma. This chain joins TRBV6-1 and TRBJ2-5; D gene ambiguous. The J call may be in error: the DNA end matches TRBJ2-1 better. The CDR3 DNA follows: TGTGCCAGCAGTAGGAGCGCCCCGCCCTACAATGAGCAGTTCTTC. Its protein product is CASSRSAPPYNEQFF.